This entry concerns a single T cell receptor (beta chain). The data were taken from a study of T-cell reconstitution after alpha-beta-depleted transplantation in children. The library targeted TCRbeta and was prepared with unique molecular identifiers. TCRdb called the PCR reads again in MiXCR, with one record for every CDR3 protein. Of 250,000 to 350,000 distinct CDR3 sequences in the sample, 9.9% are singletons; the top ten hold around 10%. V shed 1 base and J shed 9 bases, with 13 bases lying between them. The germline gives CDR1 DFQATT, CDR2 SNEGSKA (reference sequence). The CDR3 is made up of 13 amino acids.

The material sequenced was PBMCs from the stem cell graft donor, taken from the stem cell graft. The receptor was derived from a human donor who donated a stem cell graft to a child with SCID. The chain joins TRBV20-1 to TRBJ1-5; D might be TRBD1 (5 bases). The DNA of the CDR3 is TGCAGTGCTAGAGTAACGGAAAGGGGGCCCCAGCATTTT. Residues: CSARVTERGPQHF.